This T cell receptor beta chain stems from a study of neurological immune-mediated disorders. In this sample, this clonotype turned up many times. The germline CDR1 and CDR2 sequences are ENHRY and SYGVKD. V was cut by 2 bases and J by 2 bases, with 4 bases left in between. This CDR3 contains 12 residues. It was by 5'RACE with 10-nucleotide random UMIs that the cDNA was made. TCRdb independently ran MiXCR on the 5' RACE reads; one entry per CDR3 protein. The sample includes approximately 82,000 distinct CDR3 sequences, 2% to 3% of them seen just once. The gene calls are TRBV10-3 and TRBJ2-7; D unresolved. Sequenced: PBMCs. This receptor was taken from a woman under 40 with multiple sclerosis. As DNA, the CDR3 is TGTGCCATCAGTGAGCAGGCCTACGAGCAGTACTTC. This encodes CAISEQAYEQYF.